This TCR beta chain was sequenced for a study of CD4 T cells in relation to SARS-CoV-2 and coronaviruses. In its sample, this clone was seen a few times. Its matching antigen is unknown. The unexposed donors gave CD4+ T cells in about 2010-2019, prior to COVID-19. The cells were cultured for approximately 10 days before CD4+ T cells were isolated. The CDR3 loop spans 14 amino acids. The ends were cut back, 6 bases at V and 1 base at J, with 10 bases in the middle. Germline CDR1 is SNHLY and CDR2 is FYNNEI. Produced via immunoSEQ multiplex PCR; TCRdb's table is partial and in-frame only. The sample records 20,000 to 25,000 clones, just under 75% being singletons.

The source material was CD4+ T cells from PBMCs, cultured in vitro. The chain carries TRBV2 and TRBJ1-5; D call uncertain. This clonotype was sampled from a human donor in good health. The CDR3: CASRTGRSNQPQHF. In DNA, the CDR3 is TGTGCCAGCAGGACGGGGAGAAGCAATCAGCCCCAGCATTTT.